The TCR beta chain under discussion was sequenced for a study of CD8+ T cells in alopecia areata. CDR3 length: 13 residues. CDR1 is SGHDN, CDR2 FVKESK, per germline. V was shortened by 4 bases and J by 3 bases, with 10 bases between the two germline ends. The treatment is: oral pan-JAK inhibitor, 5-10 mg twice daily. It was cDNA, reverse transcribed from extracted RNA, that served as the sequencing template. Assay used: immunoSEQ multiplex PCR; TCRdb lists only in-frame clones, some missing. Of some 150,000 clones in the sample, roughly 82% were seen once. This TCR was sampled from a human donor with alopecia areata. Source: CD8+ T cells sorted from blood, taken at week 4, from a patient treated with tofacitinib. The V call is TRBV14, the J call TRBJ2-7; weak D call: TRBD1 (6 bases). CDR3 amino acids: CASSLDSFYEQYF. DNA for the CDR3: TGTGCCAGCAGCCTGGACAGCTTCTACGAGCAGTACTTC.